The source of this T cell receptor beta chain is a study of T-cell reconstitution after alpha-beta-depleted transplantation in children. This clonotype has only a few counts. Its antigen is unknown. CDR3 length: 17 residues. CDR1 MNHEY and CDR2 SVGAGI come from the germline V gene. Germline trimming cut 4 bases from V and 0 bases from J; bases unmatched to any gene: 11. The study, taken as a whole, reports: Recipient T cells and thymic progenitors that survived were the source of the high TCRbeta diversity seen at day 60 in some patients. Among T cells one year after transplant, newly produced cells accounted for most counts and diversity.

A TCRbeta library incorporating unique molecular identifiers was prepared. TCRdb recomputed calls from the PCR reads with MiXCR, one row per CDR3 protein. Of fewer than 250,000 distinct CDR3 sequences in the sample, approximately 17% were seen once. The receptor was derived from a male patient between 2 and 10 years old who had a stem cell transplant for acute lymphoblastic leukemia, so the T cells may come from the graft donor. The chain links TRBV6-5 to TRBJ2-7; 8 nucleotides agree with TRBD1. Sequenced here: PBMCs, mostly from graft donor cells, sampled 360 days after TCRalphabeta/CD19-depleted stem cell transplant. CDR3 nucleotides: TGTGCCAGCAGTTCCACTCTCCTCAGGGGGCACTCCTACGAGCAGTACTTC. Translation: CASSSTLLRGHSYEQYF.